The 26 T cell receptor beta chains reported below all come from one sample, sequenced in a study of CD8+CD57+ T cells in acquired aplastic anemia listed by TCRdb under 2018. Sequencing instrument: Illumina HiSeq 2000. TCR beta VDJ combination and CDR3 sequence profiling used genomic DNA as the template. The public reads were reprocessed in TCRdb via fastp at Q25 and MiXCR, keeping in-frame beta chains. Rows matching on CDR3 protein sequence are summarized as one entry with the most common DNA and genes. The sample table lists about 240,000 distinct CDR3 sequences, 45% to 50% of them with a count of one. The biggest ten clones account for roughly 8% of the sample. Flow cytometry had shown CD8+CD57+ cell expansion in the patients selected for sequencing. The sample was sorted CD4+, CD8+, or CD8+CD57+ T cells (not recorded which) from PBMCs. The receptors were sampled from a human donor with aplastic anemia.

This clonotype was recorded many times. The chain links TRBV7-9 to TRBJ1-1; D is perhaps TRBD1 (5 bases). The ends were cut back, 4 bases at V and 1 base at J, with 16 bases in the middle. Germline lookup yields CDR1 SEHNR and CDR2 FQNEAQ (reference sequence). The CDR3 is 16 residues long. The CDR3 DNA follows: TGTGCCAGCAGCTCACCCCTGGGGCTTGAGAACACTGAAGCTTTCTTT. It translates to CASSSPLGLENTEAFF.

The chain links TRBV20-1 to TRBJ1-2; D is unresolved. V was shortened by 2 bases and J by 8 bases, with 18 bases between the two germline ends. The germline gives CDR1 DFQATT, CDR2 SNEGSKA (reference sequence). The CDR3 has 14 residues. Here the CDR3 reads CSARRAPGSYGYTF. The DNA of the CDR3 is TGCAGTGCTAGAAGGGCCCCGGGTTCCTACGGCTACACCTTC.

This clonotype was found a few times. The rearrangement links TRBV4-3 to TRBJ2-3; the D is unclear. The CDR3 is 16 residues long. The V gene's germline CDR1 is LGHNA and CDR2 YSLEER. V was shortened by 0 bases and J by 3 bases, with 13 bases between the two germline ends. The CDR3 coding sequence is TGCGCCAGCAGCCAAGATGAAGGCCCTGTAACAGATACGCAGTATTTT. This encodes CASSQDEGPVTDTQYF.

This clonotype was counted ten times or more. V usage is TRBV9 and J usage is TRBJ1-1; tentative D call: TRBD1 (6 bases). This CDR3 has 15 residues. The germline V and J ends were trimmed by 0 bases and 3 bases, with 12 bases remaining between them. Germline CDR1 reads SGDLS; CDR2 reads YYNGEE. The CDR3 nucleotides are TGTGCCAGCAGCGTAGTCCGGGGGGCGGACACTGAAGCTTTCTTT. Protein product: CASSVVRGADTEAFF.

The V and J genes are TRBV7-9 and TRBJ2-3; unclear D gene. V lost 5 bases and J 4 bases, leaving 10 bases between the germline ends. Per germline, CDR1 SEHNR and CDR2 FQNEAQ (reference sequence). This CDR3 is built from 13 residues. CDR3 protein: CASSPSRPDTQYF. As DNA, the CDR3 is TGTGCCAGCAGCCCTTCCCGGCCAGATACGCAGTATTTT.

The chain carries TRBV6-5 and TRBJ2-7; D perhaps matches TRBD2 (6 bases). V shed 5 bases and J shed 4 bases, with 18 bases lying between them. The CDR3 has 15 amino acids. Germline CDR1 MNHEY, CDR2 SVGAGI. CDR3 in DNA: TGTGCCAGCAGTGTGCTTGCGGGGCGCGGGTACGAGCAGTACTTC. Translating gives CASSVLAGRGYEQYF.

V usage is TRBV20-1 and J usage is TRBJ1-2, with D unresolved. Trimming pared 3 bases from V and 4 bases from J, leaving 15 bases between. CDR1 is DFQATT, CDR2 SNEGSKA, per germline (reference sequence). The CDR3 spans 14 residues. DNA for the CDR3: TGCAGTGCTAGGGGAGAGGAGACTTTCTATGGCTACACCTTC. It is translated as CSARGEETFYGYTF.

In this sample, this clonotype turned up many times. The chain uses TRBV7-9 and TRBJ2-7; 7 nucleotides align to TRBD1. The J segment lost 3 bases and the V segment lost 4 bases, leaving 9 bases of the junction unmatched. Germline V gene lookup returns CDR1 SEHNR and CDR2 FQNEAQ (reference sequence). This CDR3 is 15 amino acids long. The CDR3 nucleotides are TGTGCCAGCAGCTCCCCGACAGGGCAAAACTACGAGCAGTACTTC. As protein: CASSSPTGQNYEQYF. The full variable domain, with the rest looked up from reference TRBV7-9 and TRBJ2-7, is DTGVSQNPRHKITKRGQNVTFRCDPISEHNRLYWYRQTLGQGPEFLTYFQNEAQLEKSRLLSDRFSAERPKGSFSTLEIQRTEQGDSAMYLCASSSPTGQNYEQYFGPGTRLTVT.

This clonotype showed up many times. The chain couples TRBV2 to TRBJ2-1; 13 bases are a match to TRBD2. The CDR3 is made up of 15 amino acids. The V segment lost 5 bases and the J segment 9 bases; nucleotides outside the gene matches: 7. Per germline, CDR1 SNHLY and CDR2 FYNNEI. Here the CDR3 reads CASSHTSGRAGEQFF. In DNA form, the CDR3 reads TGTGCCAGCAGTCACACTAGCGGGAGGGCCGGTGAGCAGTTCTTC.

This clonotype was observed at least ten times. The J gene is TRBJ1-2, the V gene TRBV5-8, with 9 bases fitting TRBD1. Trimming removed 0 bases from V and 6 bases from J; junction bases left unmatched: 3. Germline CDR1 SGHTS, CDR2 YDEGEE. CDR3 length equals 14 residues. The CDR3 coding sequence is TGTGCCAGCAGCTTGGAACAGGGGGCAGATGGCTACACCTTC. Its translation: CASSLEQGADGYTF. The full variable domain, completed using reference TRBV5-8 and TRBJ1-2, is EAGVTQSPTHLIKTRGQQATLRCSPISGHTSVYWYQQALGLGLQFLLWYDEGEERNRGNFPPRFSGRQFPNYSSELNVNALELEDSALYLCASSLEQGADGYTFGSGTRLTVV.

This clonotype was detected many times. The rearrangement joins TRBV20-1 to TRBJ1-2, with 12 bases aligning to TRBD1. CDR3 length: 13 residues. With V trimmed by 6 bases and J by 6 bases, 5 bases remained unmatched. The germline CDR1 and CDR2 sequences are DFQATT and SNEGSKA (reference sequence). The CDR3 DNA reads TGCAGTGCCAGGGACAGGGGGCGGCATGGCTACACCTTC. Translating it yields CSARDRGRHGYTF.

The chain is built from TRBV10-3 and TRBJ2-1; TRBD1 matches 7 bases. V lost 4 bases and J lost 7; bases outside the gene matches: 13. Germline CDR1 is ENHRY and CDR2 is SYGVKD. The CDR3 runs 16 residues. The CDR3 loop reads CAISGQGANQRNEQFF. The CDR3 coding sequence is TGTGCCATCAGTGGACAGGGCGCCAATCAGCGGAATGAGCAGTTCTTC.

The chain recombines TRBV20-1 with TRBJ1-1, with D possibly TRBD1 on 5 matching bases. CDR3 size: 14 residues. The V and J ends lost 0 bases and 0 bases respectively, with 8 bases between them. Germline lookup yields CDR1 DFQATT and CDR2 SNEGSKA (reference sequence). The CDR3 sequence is CSARDRGVNTEAFF. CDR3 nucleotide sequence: TGCAGTGCTAGAGACCGGGGGGTGAACACTGAAGCTTTCTTT.

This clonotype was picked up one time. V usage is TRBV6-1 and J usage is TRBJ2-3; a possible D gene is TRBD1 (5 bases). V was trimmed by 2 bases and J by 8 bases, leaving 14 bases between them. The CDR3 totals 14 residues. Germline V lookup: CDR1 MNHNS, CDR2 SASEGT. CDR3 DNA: TGTGCCAGCAGTGAACAGGGCGTCTCGTTTACGCAGTATTTT. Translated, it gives CASSEQGVSFTQYF.

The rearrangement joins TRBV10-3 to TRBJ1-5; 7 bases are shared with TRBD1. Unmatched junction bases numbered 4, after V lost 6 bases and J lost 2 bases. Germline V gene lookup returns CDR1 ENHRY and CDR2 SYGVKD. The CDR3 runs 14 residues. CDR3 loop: CAIRADRGNQPQHF. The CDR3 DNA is TGTGCCATCAGGGCAGACAGGGGCAATCAGCCCCAGCATTTT.

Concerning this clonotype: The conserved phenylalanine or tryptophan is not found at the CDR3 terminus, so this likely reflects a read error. The CDR3 DNA is TGTGCCAGCAGCCTCGCACAGGGACCTAATCCACCCCTCCACTCT. This gives the protein CASSLAQGPNPPLHS. J is TRBJ1-6 and V is TRBV14; D perhaps matches TRBD1 (6 bases). CDR3 size: 15 residues. Germline CDR1 reads SGHDN; CDR2 reads FVKESK.

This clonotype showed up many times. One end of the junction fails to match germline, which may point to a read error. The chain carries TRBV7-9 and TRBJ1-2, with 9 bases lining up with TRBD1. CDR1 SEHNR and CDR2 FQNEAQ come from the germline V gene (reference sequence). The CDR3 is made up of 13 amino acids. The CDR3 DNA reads TGCGCCAGCAGCTTGGGACAGGGAGATGGCTACACCTTC. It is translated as CASSLGQGDGYTF.

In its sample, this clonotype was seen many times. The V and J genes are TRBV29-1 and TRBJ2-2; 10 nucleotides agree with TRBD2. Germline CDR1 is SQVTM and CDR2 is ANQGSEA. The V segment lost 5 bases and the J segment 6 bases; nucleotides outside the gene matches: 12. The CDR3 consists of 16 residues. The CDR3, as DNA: TGCAGCGTTCCAGCGATAGCGGGGGGTGATTCCGGGGAGCTGTTTTTT. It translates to CSVPAIAGGDSGELFF.

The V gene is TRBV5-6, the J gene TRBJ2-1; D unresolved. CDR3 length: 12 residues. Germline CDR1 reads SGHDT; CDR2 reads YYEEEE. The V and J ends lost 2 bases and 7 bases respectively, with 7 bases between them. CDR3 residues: CASSFSQNEQFF. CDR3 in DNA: TGTGCCAGCAGCTTTTCCCAGAATGAGCAGTTCTTC.

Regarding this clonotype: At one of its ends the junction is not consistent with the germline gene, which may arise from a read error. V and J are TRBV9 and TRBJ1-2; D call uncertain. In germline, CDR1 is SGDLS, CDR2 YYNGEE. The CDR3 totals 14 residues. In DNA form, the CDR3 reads TGCGCCAGCAGCCACCCGATTAGCGGGGAATCCTACACCTTC. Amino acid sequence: CASSHPISGESYTF. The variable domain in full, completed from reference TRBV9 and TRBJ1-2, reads DSGVTQTPKHLITATGQRVTLRCSPRSGDLSVYWYQQSLDQGLQFLIQYYNGEERAKGNILERFSAQQFPDLHSELNLSSLELGDSALYFCASSHPISGESYTFGSGTRLTVV.

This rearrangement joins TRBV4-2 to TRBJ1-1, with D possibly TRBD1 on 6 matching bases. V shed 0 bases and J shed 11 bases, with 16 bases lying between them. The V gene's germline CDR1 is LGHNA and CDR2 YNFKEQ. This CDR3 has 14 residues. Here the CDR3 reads CASSQEQGIISAFF. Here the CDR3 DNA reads TGTGCCAGCAGCCAAGAACAGGGAATAATCTCGGCTTTCTTT.

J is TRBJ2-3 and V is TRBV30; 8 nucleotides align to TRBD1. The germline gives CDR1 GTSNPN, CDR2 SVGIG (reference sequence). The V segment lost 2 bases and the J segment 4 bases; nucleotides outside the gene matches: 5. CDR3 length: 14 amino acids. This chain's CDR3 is CAWSPGQGSDTQYF. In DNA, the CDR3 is TGTGCCTGGAGTCCCGGACAGGGTTCAGATACGCAGTATTTT.

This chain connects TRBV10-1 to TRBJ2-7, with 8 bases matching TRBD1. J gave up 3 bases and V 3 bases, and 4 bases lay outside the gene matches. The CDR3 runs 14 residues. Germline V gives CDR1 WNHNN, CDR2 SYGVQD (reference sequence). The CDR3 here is CASSDGGQGYEQYF. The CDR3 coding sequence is TGCGCCAGCAGTGATGGCGGACAGGGCTACGAGCAGTACTTC.

The CDR3 is CASSSLQGRFSQPQHF. CDR3 DNA sequence: TGTGCCAGCAGCTCGTTACAGGGAAGGTTCAGTCAGCCCCAGCATTTT. The chain combines TRBV7-2 with TRBJ1-5, with D possibly matching TRBD1 (6 bases). The V gene lost 4 bases and the J gene lost 6 bases, with 19 bases spanning the gap. The germline gives CDR1 SGHTA, CDR2 FQGNSA. The CDR3 extends over 16 amino acids.

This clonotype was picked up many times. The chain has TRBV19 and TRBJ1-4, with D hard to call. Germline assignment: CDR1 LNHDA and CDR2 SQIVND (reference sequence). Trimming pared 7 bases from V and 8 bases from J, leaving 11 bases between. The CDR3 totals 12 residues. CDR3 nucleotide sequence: TGTGCCAGTACCGCGAGACGGGAAAAACTGTTTTTT. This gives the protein CASTARREKLFF.

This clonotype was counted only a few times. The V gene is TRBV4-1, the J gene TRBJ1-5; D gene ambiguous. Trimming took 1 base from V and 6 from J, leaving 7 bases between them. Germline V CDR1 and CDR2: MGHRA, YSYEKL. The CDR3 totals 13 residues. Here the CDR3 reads CASSQGETQPQHF. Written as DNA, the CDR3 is TGCGCCAGCAGCCAAGGAGAAACTCAGCCCCAGCATTTT.